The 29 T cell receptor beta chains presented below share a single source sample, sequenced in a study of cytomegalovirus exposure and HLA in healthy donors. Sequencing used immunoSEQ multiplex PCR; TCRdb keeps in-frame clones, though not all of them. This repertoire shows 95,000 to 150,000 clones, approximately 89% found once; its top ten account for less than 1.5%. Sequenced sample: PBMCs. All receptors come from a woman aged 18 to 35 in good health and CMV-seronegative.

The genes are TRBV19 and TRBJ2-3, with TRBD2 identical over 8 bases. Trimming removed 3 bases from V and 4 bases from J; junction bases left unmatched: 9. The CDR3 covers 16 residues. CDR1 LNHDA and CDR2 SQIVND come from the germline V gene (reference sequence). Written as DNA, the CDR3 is TGTGCCAGTAGTATGTGGACAGCGGGGGTAGCAGATACGCAGTATTTT. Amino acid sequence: CASSMWTAGVADTQYF.

The CDR3 bases are TGTGCCAGCAGCGCTACAGGGGAAGCTTTCTTT. Amino acid sequence: CASSATGEAFF. The chain combines TRBV11-3 with TRBJ1-1, with D possibly TRBD1 on 6 matching bases. Germline V gene sequence: CDR1 SGHNT, CDR2 YENEEA. The CDR3 is 11 residues long. V was shortened by 5 bases and J by 8 bases, with 9 bases between the two germline ends.

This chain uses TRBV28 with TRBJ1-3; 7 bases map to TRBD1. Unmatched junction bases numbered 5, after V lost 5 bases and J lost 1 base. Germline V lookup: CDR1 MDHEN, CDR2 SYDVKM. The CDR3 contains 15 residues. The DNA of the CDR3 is TGTGCCAGCAGTCCCGGGACAGCTTCTGGAAACACCATATATTTT. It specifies CASSPGTASGNTIYF.

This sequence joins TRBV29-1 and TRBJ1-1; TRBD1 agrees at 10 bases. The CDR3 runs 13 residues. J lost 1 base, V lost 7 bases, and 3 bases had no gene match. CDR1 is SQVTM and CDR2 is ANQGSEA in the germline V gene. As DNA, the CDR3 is TGCAGCGCTCGGACAGGGGGGAACACTGAAGCTTTCTTT. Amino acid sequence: CSARTGGNTEAFF.

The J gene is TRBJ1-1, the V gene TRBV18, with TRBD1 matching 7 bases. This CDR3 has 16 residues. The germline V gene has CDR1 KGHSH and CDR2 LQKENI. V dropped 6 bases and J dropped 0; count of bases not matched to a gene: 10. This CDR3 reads CASSQAGQTLNTEAFF. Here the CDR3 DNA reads TGTGCCAGCTCTCAGGCGGGACAGACCTTGAACACTGAAGCTTTCTTT.

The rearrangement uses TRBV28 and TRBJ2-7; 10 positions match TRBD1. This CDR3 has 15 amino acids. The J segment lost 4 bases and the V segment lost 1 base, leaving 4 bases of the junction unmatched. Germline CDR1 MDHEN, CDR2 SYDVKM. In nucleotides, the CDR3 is TGTGCCAGCAGTTTATCAGGGGACAGGGGTTACGAGCAGTACGTC. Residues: CASSLSGDRGYEQYV.

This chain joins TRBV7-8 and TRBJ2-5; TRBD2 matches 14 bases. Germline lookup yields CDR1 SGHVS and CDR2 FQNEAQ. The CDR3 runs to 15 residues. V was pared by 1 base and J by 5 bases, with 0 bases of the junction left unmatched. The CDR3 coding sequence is TGTGCCAGCAGCTTAGGGACTAGCGGGAGGGAGACCCAGTACTTC. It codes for CASSLGTSGRETQYF. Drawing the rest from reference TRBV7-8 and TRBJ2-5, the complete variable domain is GAGVSQSPRYKVAKRGQDVALRCDPISGHVSLFWYQQALGQGPEFLTYFQNEAQLDKSGLPSDRFFAERPEGSVSTLKIQRTQQEDSAVYLCASSLGTSGRETQYFGPGTRLLVL.

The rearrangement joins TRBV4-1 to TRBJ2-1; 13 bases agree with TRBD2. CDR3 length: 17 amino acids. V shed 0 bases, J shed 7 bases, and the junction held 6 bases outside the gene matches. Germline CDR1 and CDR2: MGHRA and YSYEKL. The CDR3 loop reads CASSQDPGLAGRNEQFF. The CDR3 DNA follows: TGCGCCAGCAGCCAAGACCCGGGACTAGCGGGAAGGAATGAGCAGTTCTTC.

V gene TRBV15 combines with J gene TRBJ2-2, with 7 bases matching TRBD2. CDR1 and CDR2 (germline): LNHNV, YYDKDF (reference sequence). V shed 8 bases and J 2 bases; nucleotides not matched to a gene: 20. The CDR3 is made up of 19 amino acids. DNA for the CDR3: TGTGCCACCGAAGCCCGTCTTTTGGTCGGGAGGATAAACACCGGGGAGCTGTTTTTT. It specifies CATEARLLVGRINTGELFF.

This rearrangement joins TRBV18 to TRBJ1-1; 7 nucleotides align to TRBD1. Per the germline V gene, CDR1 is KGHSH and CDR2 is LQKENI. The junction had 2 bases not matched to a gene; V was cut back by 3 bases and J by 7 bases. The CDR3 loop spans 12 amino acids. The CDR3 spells CASSPRTGEAFF. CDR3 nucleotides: TGTGCCAGCTCACCTCGGACAGGTGAAGCTTTCTTT.

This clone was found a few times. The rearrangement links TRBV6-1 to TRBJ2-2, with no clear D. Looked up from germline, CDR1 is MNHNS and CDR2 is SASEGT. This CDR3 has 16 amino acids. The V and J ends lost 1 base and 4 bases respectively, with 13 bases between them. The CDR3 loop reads CASSEVLRQLTGELFF. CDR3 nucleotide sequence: TGTGCCAGCAGTGAAGTTTTGAGGCAGCTCACCGGGGAGCTGTTTTTT.

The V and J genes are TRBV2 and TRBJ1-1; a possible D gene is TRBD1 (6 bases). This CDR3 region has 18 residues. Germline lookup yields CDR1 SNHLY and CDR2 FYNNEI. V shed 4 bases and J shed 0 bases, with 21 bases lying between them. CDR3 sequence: CASSAGAPEILLNTEAFF. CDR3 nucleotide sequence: TGTGCCAGCAGTGCAGGGGCCCCAGAAATACTCCTGAACACTGAAGCTTTCTTT.

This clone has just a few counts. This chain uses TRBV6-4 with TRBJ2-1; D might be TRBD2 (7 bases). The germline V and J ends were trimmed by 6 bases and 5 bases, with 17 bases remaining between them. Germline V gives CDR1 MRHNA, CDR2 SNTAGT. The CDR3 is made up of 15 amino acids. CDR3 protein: CASSAEAGANNEQFF. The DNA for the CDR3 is TGTGCCAGCAGCGCCGAGGCGGGGGCAAACAATGAGCAGTTCTTC.

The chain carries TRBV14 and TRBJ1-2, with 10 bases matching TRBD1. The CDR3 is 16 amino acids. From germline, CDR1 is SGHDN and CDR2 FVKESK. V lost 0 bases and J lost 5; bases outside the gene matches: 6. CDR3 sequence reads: CASSQDSGTGVYGYTF. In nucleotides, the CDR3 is TGTGCCAGCAGCCAAGATAGTGGGACAGGGGTTTATGGCTACACCTTC.

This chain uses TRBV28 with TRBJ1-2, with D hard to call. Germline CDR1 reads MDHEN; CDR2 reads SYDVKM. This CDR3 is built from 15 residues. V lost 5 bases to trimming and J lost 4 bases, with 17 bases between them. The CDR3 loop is CASSQAGVTLYGYTF. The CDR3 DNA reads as TGTGCCAGCAGTCAAGCGGGAGTTACTCTCTATGGCTACACCTTC.

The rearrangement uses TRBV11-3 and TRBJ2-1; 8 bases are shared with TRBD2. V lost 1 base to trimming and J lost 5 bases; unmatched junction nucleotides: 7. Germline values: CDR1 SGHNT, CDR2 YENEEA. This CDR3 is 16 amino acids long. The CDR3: CASSLVVQREHNEQFF. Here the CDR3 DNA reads TGTGCCAGCAGCTTAGTGGTCCAGCGGGAGCACAATGAGCAGTTCTTC.

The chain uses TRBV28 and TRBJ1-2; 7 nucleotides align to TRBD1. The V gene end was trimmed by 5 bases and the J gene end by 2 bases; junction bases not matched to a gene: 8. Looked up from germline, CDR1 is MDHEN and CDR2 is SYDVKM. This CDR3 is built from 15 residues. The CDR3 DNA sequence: TGTGCCAGCAGTGAGACCGGGACAGCGAACTATGGCTACACCTTC. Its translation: CASSETGTANYGYTF.

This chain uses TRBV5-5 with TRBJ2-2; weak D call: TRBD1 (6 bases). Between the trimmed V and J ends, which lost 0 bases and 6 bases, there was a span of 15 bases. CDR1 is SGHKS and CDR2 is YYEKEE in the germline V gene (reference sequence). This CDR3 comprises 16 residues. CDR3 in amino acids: CASSLVAGVSAGELFF. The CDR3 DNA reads TGTGCCAGCAGCTTGGTCGCAGGGGTTTCGGCCGGGGAGCTGTTTTTT.

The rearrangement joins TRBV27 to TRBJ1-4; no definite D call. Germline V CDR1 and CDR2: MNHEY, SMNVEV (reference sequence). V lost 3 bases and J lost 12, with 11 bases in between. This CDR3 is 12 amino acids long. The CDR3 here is CASSFLGSQLFF. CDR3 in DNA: TGTGCCAGCAGTTTTTTGGGCAGCCAACTGTTTTTT.

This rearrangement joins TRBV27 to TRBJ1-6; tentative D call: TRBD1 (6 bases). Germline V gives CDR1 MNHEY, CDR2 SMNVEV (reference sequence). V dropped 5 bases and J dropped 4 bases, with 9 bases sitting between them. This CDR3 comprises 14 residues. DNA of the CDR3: TGTGCCAGCAGTAAACAGGGTTATAATTCACCCCTCCACTTT. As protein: CASSKQGYNSPLHF.

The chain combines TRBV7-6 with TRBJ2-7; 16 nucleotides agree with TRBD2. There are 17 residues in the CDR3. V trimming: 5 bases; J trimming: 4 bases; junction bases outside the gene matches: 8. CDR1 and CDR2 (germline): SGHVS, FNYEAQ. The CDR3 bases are TGTGCCAGCAGCCAGGGACTAGCGGGAGGGCTCGGGTACGAGCAGTACTTC. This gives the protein CASSQGLAGGLGYEQYF.

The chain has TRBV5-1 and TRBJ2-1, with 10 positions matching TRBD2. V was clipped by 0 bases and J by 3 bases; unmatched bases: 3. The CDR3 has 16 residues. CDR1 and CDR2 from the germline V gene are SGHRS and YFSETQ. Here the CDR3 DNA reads TGCGCCAGCAGCTTGGGGCTAGCGGGAGTCTACAATGAGCAGTTCTTC. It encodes CASSLGLAGVYNEQFF.

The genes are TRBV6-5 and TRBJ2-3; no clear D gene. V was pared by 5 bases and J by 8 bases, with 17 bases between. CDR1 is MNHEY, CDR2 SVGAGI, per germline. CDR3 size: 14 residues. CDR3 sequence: CASSPVGLSGTQYF. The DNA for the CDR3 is TGTGCCAGCAGTCCCGTGGGCTTGAGTGGTACGCAGTATTTT.

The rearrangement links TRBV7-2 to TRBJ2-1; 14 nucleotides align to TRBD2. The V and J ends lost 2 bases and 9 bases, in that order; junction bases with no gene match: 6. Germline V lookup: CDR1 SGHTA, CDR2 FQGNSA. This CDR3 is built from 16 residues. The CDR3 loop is CASSLLGLAGASEQFF. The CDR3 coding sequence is TGTGCCAGCAGCTTATTGGGACTAGCGGGAGCAAGTGAGCAGTTCTTC.

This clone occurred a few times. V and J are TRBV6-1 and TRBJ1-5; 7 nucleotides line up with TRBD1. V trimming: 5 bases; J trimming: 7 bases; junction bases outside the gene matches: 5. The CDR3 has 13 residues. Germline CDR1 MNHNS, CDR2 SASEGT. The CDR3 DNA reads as TGTGCCAGCAGTCTCCAGGGGGGACAGCCCCAGCATTTT. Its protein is CASSLQGGQPQHF.

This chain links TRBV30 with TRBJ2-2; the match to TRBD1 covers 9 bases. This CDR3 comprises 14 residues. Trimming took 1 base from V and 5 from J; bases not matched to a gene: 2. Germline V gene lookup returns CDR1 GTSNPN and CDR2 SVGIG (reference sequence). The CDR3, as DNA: TGTGCCTGGAGTGGGGACAGGGAGACCGGGGAGCTGTTTTTT. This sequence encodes CAWSGDRETGELFF.

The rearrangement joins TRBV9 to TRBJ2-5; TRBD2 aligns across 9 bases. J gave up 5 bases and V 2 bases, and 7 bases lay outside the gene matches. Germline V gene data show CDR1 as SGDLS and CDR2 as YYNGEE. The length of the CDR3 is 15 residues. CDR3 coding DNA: TGTGCCAGCAGCGTCGCGGGAGGGGTTTGGGAGACCCAGTACTTC. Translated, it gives CASSVAGGVWETQYF.

The CDR3 region is CAWGGINQPQHF. Here the CDR3 DNA reads TGTGCCTGGGGGGGGATCAATCAGCCCCAGCATTTT. The rearrangement uses TRBV30 and TRBJ1-5; TRBD1 might be the D (5 bases). Germline V gives CDR1 GTSNPN, CDR2 SVGIG (reference sequence). CDR3 length: 12 residues. V was pared by 5 bases and J by 3 bases, with 8 bases between.

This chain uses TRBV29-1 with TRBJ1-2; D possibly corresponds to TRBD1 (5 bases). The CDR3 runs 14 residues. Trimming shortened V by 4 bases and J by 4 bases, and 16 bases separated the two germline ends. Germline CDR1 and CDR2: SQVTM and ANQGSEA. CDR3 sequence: CSVASGTVSYGYTF. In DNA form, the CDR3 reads TGCAGCGTTGCGAGCGGGACCGTCTCCTATGGCTACACCTTC.